The present TCR beta chain was sequenced within a study of T cells in Graves' hyperthyroidism and ophthalmopathy. Study at large: Prior to any treatment, at the point of initial diagnosis, peripheral blood was collected.

Amplification of TCR beta CDR3 regions was performed using RNA transcripts as template. Primed by the HTBI set, a first-round RT-PCR was run on the TCR CDR3. TCRdb reanalysed the multiplex PCR reads using MiXCR and keeps one entry per CDR3 protein. This repertoire shows some 360,000 distinct CDR3 sequences, around a sixth found once; its top ten account for roughly 16%. The CDR3 extends over 16 amino acids. J lost 1 base, V lost 4 bases, and 9 bases had no gene match. Looked up from germline, CDR1 is SGHDN and CDR2 is FVKESK. Any patient presenting with uncontrolled infection, other autoimmune disease, pregnancy or lactation was left out. General observations from the study: Blood samples included most of the expanded thyroid clonotypes exceeding 0.001.

Worth noting for this clonotype: Its matching antigen is unknown.

Sequenced material: blood. The sequence was collected from a woman between 35 and 50 years old with Graves' ophthalmopathy. The V gene is TRBV14, the J gene TRBJ1-1, with 7 bases fitting TRBD1. The CDR3 reads CASSLNRGWGNTEAFF. DNA for the CDR3: TGTGCCAGCAGCCTTAACAGGGGATGGGGGAACACTGAAGCTTTCTTT.